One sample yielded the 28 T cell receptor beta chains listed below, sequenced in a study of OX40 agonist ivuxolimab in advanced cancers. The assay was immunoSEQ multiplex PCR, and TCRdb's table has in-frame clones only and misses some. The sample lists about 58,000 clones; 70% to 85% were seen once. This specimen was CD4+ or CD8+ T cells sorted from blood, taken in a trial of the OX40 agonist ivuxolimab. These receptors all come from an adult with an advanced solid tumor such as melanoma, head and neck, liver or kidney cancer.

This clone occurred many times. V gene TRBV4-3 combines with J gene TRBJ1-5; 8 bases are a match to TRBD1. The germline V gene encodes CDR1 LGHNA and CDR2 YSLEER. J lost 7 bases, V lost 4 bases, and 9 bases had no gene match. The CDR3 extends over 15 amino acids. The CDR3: CASSPRTGRGQPQHF. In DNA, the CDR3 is TGCGCCAGCAGCCCCCGGACAGGGCGAGGGCAGCCCCAGCATTTT.

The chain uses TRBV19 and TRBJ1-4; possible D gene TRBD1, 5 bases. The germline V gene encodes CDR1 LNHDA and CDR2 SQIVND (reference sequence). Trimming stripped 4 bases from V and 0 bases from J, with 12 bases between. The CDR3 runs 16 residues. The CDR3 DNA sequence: TGTGCCAGTAGTACTGCATGGACAACAACTAATGAAAAACTGTTTTTT. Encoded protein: CASSTAWTTTNEKLFF.

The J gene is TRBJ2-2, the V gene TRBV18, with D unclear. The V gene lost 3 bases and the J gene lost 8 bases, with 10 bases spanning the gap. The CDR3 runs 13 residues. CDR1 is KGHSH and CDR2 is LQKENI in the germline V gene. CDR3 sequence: CASSPRPKGELFF. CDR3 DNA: TGTGCCAGCTCACCCCGACCAAAAGGGGAGCTGTTTTTT.

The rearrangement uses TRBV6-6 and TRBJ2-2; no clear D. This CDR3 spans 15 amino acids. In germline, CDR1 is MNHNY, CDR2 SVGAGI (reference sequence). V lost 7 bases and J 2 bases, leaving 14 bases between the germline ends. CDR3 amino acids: CASTRLTDNTGELFF. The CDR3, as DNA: TGTGCCAGCACCCGGCTCACAGACAACACCGGGGAGCTGTTTTTT.

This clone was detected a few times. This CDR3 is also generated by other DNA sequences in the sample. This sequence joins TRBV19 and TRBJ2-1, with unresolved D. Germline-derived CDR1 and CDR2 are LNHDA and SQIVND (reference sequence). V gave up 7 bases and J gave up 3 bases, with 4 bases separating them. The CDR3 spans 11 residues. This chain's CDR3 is CASKDYNEQFF. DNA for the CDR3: TGTGCCAGTAAAGACTACAATGAGCAGTTCTTC.

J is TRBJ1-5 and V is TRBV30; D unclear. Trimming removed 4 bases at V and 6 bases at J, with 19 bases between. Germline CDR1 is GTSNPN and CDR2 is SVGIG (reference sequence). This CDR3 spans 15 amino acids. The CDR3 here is CAWNTKEARSQPQHF. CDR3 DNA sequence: TGTGCCTGGAATACTAAGGAGGCCCGCAGTCAGCCCCAGCATTTT.

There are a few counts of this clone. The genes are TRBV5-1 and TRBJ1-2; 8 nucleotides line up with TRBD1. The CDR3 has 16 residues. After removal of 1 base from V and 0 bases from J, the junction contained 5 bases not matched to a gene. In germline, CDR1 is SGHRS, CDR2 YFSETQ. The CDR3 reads CASSLNRGRANYGYTF. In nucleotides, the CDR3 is TGCGCCAGCAGCTTGAACAGGGGGAGAGCTAACTATGGCTACACCTTC.

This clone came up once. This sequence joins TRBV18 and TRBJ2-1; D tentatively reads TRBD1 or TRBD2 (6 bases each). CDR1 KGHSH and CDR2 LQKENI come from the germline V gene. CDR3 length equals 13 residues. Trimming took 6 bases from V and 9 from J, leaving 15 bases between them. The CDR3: CASSSLEGGEQFF. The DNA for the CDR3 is TGTGCCAGCTCGTCACTGGAGGGGGGTGAGCAGTTCTTC. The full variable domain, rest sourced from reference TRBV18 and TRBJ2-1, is NAGVMQNPRHLVRRRGQEARLRCSPMKGHSHVYWYRQLPEEGLKFMVYLQKENIIDESGMPKERFSAEFPKEGPSILRIQQVVRGDSAAYFCASSSLEGGEQFFGPGTRLTVL.

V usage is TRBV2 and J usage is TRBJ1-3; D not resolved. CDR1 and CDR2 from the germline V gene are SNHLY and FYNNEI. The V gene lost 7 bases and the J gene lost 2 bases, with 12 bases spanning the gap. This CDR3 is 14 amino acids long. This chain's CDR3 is CASTKGPTGNTIYF. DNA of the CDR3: TGTGCCAGCACCAAAGGGCCGACTGGAAACACCATATATTTT.

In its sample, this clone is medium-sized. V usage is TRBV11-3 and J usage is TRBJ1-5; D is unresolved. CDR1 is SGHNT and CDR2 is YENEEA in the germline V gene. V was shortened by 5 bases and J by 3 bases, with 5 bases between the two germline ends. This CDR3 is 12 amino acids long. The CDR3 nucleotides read TGTGCCAGCAGCAACTACAATCAGCCCCAGCATTTT. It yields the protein CASSNYNQPQHF.

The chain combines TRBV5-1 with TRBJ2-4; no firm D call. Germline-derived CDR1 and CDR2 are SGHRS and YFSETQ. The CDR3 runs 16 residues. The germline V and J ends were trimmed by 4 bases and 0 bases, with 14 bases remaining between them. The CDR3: CASSGVDLLAKNIQYF. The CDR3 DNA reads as TGCGCCAGCAGCGGGGTAGACCTCCTAGCCAAAAACATTCAGTACTTC.

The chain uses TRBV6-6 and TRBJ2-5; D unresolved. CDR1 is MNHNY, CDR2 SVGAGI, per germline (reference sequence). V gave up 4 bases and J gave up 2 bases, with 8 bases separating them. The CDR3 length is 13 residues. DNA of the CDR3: TGTGCCAGCAGTTTCACCTCGCAAGAGACCCAGTACTTC. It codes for CASSFTSQETQYF.

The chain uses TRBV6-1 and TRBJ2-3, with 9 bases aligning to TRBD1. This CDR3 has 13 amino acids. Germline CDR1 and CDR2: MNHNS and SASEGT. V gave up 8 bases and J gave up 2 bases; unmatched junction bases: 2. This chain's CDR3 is CASGDRATDTQYF. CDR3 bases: TGTGCCAGCGGGGACAGGGCCACAGATACGCAGTATTTT.

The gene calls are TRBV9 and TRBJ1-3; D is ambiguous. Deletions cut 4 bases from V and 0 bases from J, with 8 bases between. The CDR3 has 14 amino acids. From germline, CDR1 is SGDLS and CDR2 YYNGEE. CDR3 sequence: CASSPRFSGNTIYF. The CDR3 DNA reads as TGTGCCAGCAGCCCCCGTTTCTCTGGAAACACCATATATTTT.

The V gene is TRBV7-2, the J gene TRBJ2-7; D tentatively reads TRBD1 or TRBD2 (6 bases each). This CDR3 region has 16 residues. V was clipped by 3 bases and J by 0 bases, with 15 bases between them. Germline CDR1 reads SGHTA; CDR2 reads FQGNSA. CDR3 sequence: CASSFKGDFYSYEQYF. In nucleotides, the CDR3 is TGTGCCAGCAGCTTTAAGGGGGACTTCTACTCCTACGAGCAGTACTTC.

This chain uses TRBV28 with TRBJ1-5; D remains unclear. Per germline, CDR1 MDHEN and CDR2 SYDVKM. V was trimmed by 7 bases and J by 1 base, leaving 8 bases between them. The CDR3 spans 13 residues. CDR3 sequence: CASIDGSNQPQHF. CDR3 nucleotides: TGTGCCAGCATTGATGGCAGCAATCAGCCCCAGCATTTT.

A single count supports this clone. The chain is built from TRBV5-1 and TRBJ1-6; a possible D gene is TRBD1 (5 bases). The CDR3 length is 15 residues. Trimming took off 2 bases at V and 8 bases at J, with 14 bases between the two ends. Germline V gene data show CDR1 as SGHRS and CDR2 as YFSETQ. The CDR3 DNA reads TGCGCCAGCAGCTTCAGGGTGGGATCGGATTCACCCCTCCACTTT. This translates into CASSFRVGSDSPLHF.

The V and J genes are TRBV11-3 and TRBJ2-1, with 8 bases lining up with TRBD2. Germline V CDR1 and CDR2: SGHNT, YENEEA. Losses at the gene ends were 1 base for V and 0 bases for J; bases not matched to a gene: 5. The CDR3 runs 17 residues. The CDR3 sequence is CASSLGVAGSSYNEQFF. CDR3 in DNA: TGTGCCAGCAGCTTAGGAGTAGCGGGGAGCTCCTACAATGAGCAGTTCTTC. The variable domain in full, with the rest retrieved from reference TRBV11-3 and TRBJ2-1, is EAGVVQSPRYKIIEKKQPVAFWCNPISGHNTLYWYLQNLGQGPELLIRYENEEAVDDSQLPKDRFSAERLKGVDSTLKIQPAELGDSAVYLCASSLGVAGSSYNEQFFGPGTRLTVL.

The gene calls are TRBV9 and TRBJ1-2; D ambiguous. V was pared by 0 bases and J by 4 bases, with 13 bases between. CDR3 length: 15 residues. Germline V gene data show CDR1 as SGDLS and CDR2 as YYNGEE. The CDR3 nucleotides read TGTGCCAGCAGCGTAGGACATCGTTCGACCTATGGCTACACCTTC. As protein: CASSVGHRSTYGYTF.

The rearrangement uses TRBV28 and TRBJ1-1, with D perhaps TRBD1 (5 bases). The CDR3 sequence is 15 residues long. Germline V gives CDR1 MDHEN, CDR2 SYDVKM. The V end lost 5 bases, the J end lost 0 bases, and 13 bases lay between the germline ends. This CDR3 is CASSDPGRMNTEAFF. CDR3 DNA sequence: TGTGCCAGCAGTGACCCGGGGCGTATGAACACTGAAGCTTTCTTT.

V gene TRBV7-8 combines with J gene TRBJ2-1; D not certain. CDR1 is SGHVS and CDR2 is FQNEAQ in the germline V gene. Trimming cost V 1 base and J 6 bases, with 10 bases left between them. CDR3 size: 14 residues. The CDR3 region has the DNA TGTGCCAGCAGCTTAGGGGCCCTGCGCAATGAGCAGTTCTTC. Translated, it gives CASSLGALRNEQFF.

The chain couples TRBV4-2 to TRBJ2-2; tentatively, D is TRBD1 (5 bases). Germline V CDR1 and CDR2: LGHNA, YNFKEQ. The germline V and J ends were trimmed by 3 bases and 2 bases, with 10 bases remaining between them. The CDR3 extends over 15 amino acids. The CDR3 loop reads CASSQGLPNTGELFF. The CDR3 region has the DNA TGTGCCAGCAGCCAGGGGCTACCCAACACCGGGGAGCTGTTTTTT.

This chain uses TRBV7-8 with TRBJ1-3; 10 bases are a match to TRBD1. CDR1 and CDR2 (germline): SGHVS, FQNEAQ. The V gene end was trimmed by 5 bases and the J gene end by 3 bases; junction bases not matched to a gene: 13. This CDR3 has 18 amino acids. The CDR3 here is CASSRAAGQGGIGNTIYF. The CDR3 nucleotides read TGTGCCAGCAGCCGAGCGGCAGGACAGGGGGGAATTGGAAACACCATATATTTT.

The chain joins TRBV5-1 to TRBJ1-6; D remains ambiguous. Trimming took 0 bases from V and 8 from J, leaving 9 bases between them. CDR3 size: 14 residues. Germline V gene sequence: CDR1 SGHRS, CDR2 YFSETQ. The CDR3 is CASSLGSWDSPLHF. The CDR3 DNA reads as TGCGCCAGCAGCTTGGGTAGTTGGGATTCACCCCTCCACTTT.

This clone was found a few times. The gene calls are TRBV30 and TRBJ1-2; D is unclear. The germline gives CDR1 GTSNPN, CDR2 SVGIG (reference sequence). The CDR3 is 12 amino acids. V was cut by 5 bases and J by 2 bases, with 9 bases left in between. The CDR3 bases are TGTGCCTGGGACCTAAGCAACTATGGCTACACCTTC. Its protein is CAWDLSNYGYTF.

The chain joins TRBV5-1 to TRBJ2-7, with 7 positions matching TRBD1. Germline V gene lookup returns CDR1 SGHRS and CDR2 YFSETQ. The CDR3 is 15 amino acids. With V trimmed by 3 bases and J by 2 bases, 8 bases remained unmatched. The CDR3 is CASSSGQAGAYEQYF. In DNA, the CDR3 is TGCGCCAGCAGCTCTGGACAGGCAGGAGCCTACGAGCAGTACTTC. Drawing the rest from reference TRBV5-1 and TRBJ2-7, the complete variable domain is KAGVTQTPRYLIKTRGQQVTLSCSPISGHRSVSWYQQTPGQGLQFLFEYFSETQRNKGNFPGRFSGRQFSNSRSEMNVSTLELGDSALYLCASSSGQAGAYEQYFGPGTRLTVT.

CDR3 DNA: TGCGCCAGCAGCTTCGGGATTGTGGAAAACATTCAGTACTTC. Translated: CASSFGIVENIQYF. The V call is TRBV5-1, the J call TRBJ2-4; D is possibly TRBD2 (5 bases). Trimming pared 2 bases from V and 5 bases from J, leaving 11 bases between. The germline V gene has CDR1 SGHRS and CDR2 YFSETQ. This CDR3 region has 14 residues.

CDR3 residues: CASSLSSGTYEQYF. For the CDR3, the DNA is TGTGCCAGCAGCTTGAGTAGCGGAACCTACGAGCAGTACTTC. This chain connects TRBV11-2 to TRBJ2-7; possible D gene TRBD2, 6 bases. Deletions cut 3 bases from V and 2 bases from J, with 11 bases between. Germline CDR1 reads SGHAT; CDR2 reads FQNNGV. The CDR3 contains 14 residues.